This T cell receptor (beta chain) was captured in a study of CD8+ T cells in alopecia areata. This CDR3 is built from 13 residues. Germline CDR1 is SQVTM and CDR2 is ANQGSEA. V gave up 3 bases and J gave up 1 base; unmatched junction bases: 2. The sequencing template was cDNA reverse transcribed from extracted RNA. TCRdb's copy holds only in-frame clones and misses some; the assay was immunoSEQ multiplex PCR. The repertoire holds fewer than 100,000 clones, with 70% to 85% as singletons. Treatment meaning: oral pan-JAK inhibitor, 5-10 mg twice daily. About this clone: This sample also contains other DNA sequences that code for the same CDR3.

The source of this sequence is a human donor with alopecia areata. The rearrangement joins TRBV29-1 to TRBJ2-7, with 8 bases lining up with TRBD2. Sequencing used CD8+ T cells sorted from blood, obtained at week 44, from a patient treated with tofacitinib. The CDR3 sequence is CSVEGGGSYEQYF. CDR3 sequence (DNA): TGCAGCGTTGAGGGCGGGGGGTCCTACGAGCAGTACTTC.